This T cell receptor beta chain was captured by sequencing in a study of cytomegalovirus exposure and HLA in healthy donors. Study-wide points: Prediction of most subjects' HLA-A and HLA-B alleles by TCR beta sequences was reportedly accurate. More clonal expansion characterized HLA-associated TCR beta chains than equally common others in a later analysis.

Per the germline V gene, CDR1 is SGHAT and CDR2 is FQNNGV. The CDR3 length is 16 residues. Trimming cost V 3 bases and J 3 bases; bases outside gene matches: 10. The PCR ran on 60 Vbeta and 13 Jbeta primers. Sequencing used immunoSEQ multiplex PCR; TCRdb keeps in-frame clones, though not all of them. The table shows over 120,000 clones, with 70% to 85% occurring only once. This clone has only one observation. Its antigen is not known. The chain combines TRBV11-2 with TRBJ2-5, with 7 bases lining up with TRBD2. The sample consisted of PBMCs. The sequence was collected from a woman aged 60 to 75 in good health and CMV-seropositive. This CDR3 is CASSFKPGLLKETQYF. The CDR3 coding sequence is TGTGCCAGCAGCTTTAAGCCGGGACTACTCAAAGAGACCCAGTACTTC.